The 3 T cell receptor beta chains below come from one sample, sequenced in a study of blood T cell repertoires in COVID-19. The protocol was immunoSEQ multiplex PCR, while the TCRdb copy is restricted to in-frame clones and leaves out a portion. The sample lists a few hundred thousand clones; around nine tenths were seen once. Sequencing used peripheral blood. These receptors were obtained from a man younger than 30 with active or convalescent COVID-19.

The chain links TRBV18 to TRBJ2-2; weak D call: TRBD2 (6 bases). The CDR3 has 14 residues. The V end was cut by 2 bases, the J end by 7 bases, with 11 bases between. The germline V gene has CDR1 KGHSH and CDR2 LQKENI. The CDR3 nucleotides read TGTGCCAGCTCACCAGACAATAGCGGCGGGGAGCTGTTTTTT. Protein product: CASSPDNSGGELFF.

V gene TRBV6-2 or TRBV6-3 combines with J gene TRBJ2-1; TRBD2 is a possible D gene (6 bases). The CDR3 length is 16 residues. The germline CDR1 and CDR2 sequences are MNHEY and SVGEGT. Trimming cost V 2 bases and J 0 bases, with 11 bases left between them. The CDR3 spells CASSYAGRFSYNEQFF. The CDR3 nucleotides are TGTGCCAGCAGTTACGCGGGACGATTCTCCTACAATGAGCAGTTCTTC.

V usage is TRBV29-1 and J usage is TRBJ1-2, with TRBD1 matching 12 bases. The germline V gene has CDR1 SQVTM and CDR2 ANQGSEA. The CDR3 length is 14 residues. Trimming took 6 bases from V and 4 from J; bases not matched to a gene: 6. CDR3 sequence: CSVPGQGAIYGYTF. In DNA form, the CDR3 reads TGCAGCGTCCCGGGACAGGGGGCGATCTATGGCTACACCTTC. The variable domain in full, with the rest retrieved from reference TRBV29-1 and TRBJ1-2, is SAVISQKPSRDICQRGTSLTIQCQVDSQVTMMFWYRQQPGQSLTLIATANQGSEATYESGFVIDKFPISRPNLTFSTLTVSNMSPEDSSIYLCSVPGQGAIYGYTFGSGTRLTVV.